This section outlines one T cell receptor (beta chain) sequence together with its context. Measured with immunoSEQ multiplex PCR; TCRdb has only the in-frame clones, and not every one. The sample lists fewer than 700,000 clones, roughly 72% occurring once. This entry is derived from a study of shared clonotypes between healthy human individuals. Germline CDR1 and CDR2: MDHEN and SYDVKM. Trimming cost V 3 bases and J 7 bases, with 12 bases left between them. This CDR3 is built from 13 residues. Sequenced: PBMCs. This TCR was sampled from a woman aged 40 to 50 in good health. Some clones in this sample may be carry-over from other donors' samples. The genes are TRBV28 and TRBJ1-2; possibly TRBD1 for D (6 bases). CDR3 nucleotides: TGTGCCAGCAGTTTTCGGGGGCACTTTGGCTACACCTTC. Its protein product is CASSFRGHFGYTF.